The text below deals with one T cell receptor (beta chain). Germline V gives CDR1 SGHRS, CDR2 YFSETQ. The CDR3 totals 16 residues. The ends lost 4 bases at V and 5 bases at J; junction bases unmatched: 6. The data were taken from a study of T-cell reconstitution after alpha-beta-depleted transplantation in children. Unique molecular identifiers were incorporated during preparation of the TCRbeta library. From the PCR reads, TCRdb called clonotypes with MiXCR, one entry per CDR3 protein. This table has some 200,000 distinct CDR3 sequences, approximately 6.9% appearing once. The sequences come from PBMCs, collected before TCRalphabeta/CD19-depleted stem cell transplant. The genes are TRBV5-1 and TRBJ2-2, with TRBD2 matching over 12 bases. The clonotype originates from a boy aged 2-9 years with acute lymphoblastic leukemia, due to receive a stem cell transplant. CDR3 sequence reads: CASSTLTSGRTGELFF. DNA for the CDR3: TGCGCCAGCAGCACCCTCACTAGCGGGAGGACCGGGGAGCTGTTTTTT.